The clone carrying this T cell receptor (beta chain) has just a few counts. TCRdb re-derived calls from the RT-PCR reads in MiXCR, one entry per CDR3 protein. The sample consists of some 190,000 distinct CDR3 sequences, around 15% of them appearing once. The source of the sample is a study of response to subunit inactivated influenza vaccine. In germline, CDR1 is SEHNR, CDR2 FQNEAQ (reference sequence). V was pared by 1 base and J by 5 bases, with 9 bases of the junction left unmatched. This CDR3 has 16 amino acids. The V gene is TRBV7-9, the J gene TRBJ2-5; 8 bases line up with TRBD2. This receptor was taken from a man aged 45-60 years who received an inactivated influenza vaccine. This specimen was CD8+ T cells sorted from PBMCs, taken approximately 5 days after vaccination. The chain's CDR3 is CASSLGPGGQIETQYF. CDR3 nucleotides: TGTGCCAGCAGCTTAGGCCCGGGGGGGCAGATCGAGACCCAGTACTTC.